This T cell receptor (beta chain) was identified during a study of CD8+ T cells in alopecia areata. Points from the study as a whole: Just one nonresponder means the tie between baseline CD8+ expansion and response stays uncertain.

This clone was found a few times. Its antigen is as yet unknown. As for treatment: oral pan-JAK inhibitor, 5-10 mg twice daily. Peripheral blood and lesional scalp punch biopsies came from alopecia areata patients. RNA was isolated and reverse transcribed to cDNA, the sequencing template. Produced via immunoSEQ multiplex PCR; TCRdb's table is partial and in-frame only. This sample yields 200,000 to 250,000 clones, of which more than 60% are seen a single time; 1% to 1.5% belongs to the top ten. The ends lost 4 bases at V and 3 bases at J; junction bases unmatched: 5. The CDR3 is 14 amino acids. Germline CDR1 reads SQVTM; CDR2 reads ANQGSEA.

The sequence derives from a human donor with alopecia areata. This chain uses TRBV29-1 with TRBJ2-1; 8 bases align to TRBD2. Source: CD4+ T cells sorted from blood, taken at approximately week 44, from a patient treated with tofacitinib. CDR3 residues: CSVVREGLYNEQFF. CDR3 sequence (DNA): TGCAGCGTTGTCCGGGAGGGCCTCTACAATGAGCAGTTCTTC.